This T cell receptor beta chain originates from a study of Tregs in tolerant kidney transplant recipients. As regards this clone: Its antigen remains unknown.

The study's findings and limits: Validation in larger populations is needed because few patients were studied.

Using immunoSEQ multiplex PCR, the repertoire was profiled, and TCRdb retains in-frame clones only, with some absent. The sample carries some 71,000 clones, 85% to 90% recorded once. Thawed PBMCs were FACS-sorted into unstimulated CD4+CD25+CD127- regulatory T cells, CD4+CD25- non-regulatory cells, CD4 and CD8 cells. The TCR was taken from a human donor who received a combined kidney and bone marrow transplant. Source: CD4+ T cells from blood, taken before the transplant.

DNA for the CDR3: TGTGCCAGCAGCCCCGGGACTAGCGGGAAACAAGATACGCAGTATTTT. It encodes CASSPGTSGKQDTQYF. The J gene is TRBJ2-3, the V gene TRBV5-8, with 13 bases lining up with TRBD2. In germline, CDR1 is SGHTS, CDR2 YDEGEE. J gave up 5 bases and V 4 bases, and 7 bases lay outside the gene matches. CDR3 length equals 16 residues.